This T cell receptor (beta chain) came from a study of T cell repertoires in cytomegalovirus infection. Study at large: TCR beta signatures that were public indicated CMV infection and matching HLA type.

TCRdb analysed the reads with MiXCR anew, one entry per CDR3 protein. This table holds approximately 630,000 distinct CDR3 sequences, approximately 24% found once. CDR1 is MGHRA, CDR2 YSYEKL, per germline. The V segment lost 1 base and the J segment 4 bases; nucleotides outside the gene matches: 3. The CDR3 has 16 residues. This clonotype was observed a few times. This chain joins TRBV4-1 and TRBJ2-2; 10 bases match TRBD2. The TCR comes from a human donor in good health (CMV status not recorded). Some clones in this sample may be carry-over from other donors' samples. Sequencing used CD8+ T cells from PBMCs. The CDR3 bases are TGCGCCAGCAGCCAAGGACTAGCGGGCGGCACCGGGGAGCTGTTTTTT. Translating gives CASSQGLAGGTGELFF.